This T cell receptor beta chain was captured in a study of T cell responses to AZD1222 COVID-19 vaccine. Study outcomes and limitations: Vaccination with two AZD1222 doses was followed by a rise in Spike-specific TCR breadth and depth.

For this clone: The antigen remains undetermined.

There are 13 residues in the CDR3. In germline, CDR1 is LNHNV, CDR2 YYDKDF (reference sequence). V lost 7 bases and J lost 5, with 14 bases in between. The data were produced by immunoSEQ multiplex PCR, yet TCRdb's version contains in-frame clones alone and is incomplete. This table holds 75,000 or so clones, under 95% found once. The gene calls are TRBV15 and TRBJ2-5; TRBD2 is a possible D gene (6 bases). The TCR comes from an adult who received the AZD1222 COVID-19 vaccine. Sequenced here: peripheral blood, sampled 28 days after the second AZD1222 dose. CDR3 residues: CATTAGRHETQYF. CDR3 nucleotides: TGTGCCACCACCGCCGGGAGACACGAGACCCAGTACTTC.